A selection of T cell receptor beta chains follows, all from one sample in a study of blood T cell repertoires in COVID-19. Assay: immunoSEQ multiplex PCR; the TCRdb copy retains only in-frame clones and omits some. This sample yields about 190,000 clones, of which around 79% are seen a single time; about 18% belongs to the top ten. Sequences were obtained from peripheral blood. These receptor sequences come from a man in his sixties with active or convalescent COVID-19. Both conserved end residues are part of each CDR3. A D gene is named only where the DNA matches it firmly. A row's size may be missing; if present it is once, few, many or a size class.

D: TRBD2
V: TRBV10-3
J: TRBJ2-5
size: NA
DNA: TGTGCCATCAGTGAGTCGACGACTAGCGCACTTAGTGAGGCGACCCAGTACTTC
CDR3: CAISESTTSALSEATQYF

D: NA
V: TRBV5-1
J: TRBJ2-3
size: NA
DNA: TGCGCCAGCAGCTTGGGGCTAGCCCACACAGATACGCAGTATTTT
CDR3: CASSLGLAHTDTQYF

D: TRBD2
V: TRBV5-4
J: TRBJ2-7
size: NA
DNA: TGTGCCAGCAGCTATGACCCGAGGCCCGGGAGGAGCTACGAGCAGTACTTC
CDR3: CASSYDPRPGRSYEQYF

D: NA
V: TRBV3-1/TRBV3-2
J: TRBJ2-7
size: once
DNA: TGTGCCAGCAGCCGAACCATACAGGCTAGGGGTCCCACCTACGAGCAGTACTTC
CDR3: CASSRTIQARGPTYEQYF

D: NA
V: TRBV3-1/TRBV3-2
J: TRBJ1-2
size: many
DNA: TGTGCCAGCAGTTGGGGTCGGGGGGCAGCTAACTATGGCTACACCTTC
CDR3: CASSWGRGAANYGYTF

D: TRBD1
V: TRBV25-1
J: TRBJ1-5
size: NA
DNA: TGTGCCAGCAGTGAGACAGGGGTACCCAATCAGCCCCAGCATTTT
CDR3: CASSETGVPNQPQHF

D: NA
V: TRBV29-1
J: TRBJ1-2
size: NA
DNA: TGCAGCGTGTTGCAGGTCGAGCTGGGCTACACCTTC
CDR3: CSVLQVELGYTF

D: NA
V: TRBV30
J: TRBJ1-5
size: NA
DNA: TGTGCCTGGAGTGTTGCCGGGAGAAGGAGCAATCAGCCCCAGCATTTT
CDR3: CAWSVAGRRSNQPQHF

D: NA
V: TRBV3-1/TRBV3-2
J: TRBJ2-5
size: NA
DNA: TGTGCCAGCAGCCAAGCCCTCGGGACCCAGTACTTC
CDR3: CASSQALGTQYF

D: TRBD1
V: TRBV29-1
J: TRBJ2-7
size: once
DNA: TGCAGCGTAATCCGGGACAGGGGGTACGAGCAGTACTTC
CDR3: CSVIRDRGYEQYF

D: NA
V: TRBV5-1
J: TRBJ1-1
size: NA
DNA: TGCGCCAGCAGTCTAGGGTTAAACGGGGGGATGAACACTGAAGCTTTCTTT
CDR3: CASSLGLNGGMNTEAFF

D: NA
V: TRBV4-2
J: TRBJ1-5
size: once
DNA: TGTGCCAGCAGCCCCTCCGCCGGGTACTCCTCTAGCAATCAGCCCCAGCATTTT
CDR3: CASSPSAGYSSSNQPQHF

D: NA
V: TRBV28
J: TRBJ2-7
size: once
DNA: TGTGCCAGCAGTTCACGGGGAAATCTAGTTATTGGGCAGTACTTC
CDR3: CASSSRGNLVIGQYF

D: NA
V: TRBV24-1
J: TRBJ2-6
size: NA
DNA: TGTGCCACCAGTGATGGTCGGTTACGCTCTGGGGCCAACGTCCTGACTTTC
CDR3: CATSDGRLRSGANVLTF

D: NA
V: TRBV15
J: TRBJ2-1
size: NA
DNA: TGTGCCACCAGCAGAGATCTTAGCGGAGTTGAGCAGTTCTTC
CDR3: CATSRDLSGVEQFF

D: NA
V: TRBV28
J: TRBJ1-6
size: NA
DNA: TGTGCCAGCAGGAGCCGGGAGGCCAATAATTCACCCCTCCACTTT
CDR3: CASRSREANNSPLHF